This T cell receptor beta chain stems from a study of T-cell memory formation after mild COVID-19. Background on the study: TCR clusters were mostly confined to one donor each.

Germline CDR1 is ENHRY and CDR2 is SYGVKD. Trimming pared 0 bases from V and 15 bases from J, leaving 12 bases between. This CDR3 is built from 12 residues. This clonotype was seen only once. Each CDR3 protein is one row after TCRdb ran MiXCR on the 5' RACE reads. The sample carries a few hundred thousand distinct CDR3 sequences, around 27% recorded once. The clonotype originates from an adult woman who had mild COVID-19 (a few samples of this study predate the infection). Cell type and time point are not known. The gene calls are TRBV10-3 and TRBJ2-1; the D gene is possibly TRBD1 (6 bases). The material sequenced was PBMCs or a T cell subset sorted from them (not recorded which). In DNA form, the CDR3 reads TGTGCCATCAGTGAGTCCGGGACAACCAGGTTCTTC. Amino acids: CAISESGTTRFF.